This is a list of T cell receptor beta chains from one sample in a study of blood T cell repertoires in COVID-19. Using immunoSEQ multiplex PCR, the repertoire was profiled, and TCRdb retains in-frame clones only, with some absent. This repertoire shows about 440,000 clones, around 89% found once; its top ten account for 4% to 5.5%. The specimen was peripheral blood. The receptors were gathered from a woman aged 30 to 39 with acute or convalescent COVID-19. Each CDR3 is given with its conserved first and last residue. Fields, in order: D gene, clone size, V gene, J gene, CDR3 DNA, CDR3 protein. The D gene is left open where the match is weak. Only some rows state a clone size, as once, few, many or a class for expanded clones.

TRBD2	-	TRBV18	TRBJ2-5	TGTGCCAGCTCACCACTAGCGGGGGCACCGGAGGAGACCCAGTACTTC	CASSPLAGAPEETQYF
TRBD1	-	TRBV6-5	TRBJ1-1	TGTGCCAGCAGCCGACAGGGAACCTCTCCGGGAGCTTTCTTT	CASSRQGTSPGAFF
TRBD1	-	TRBV12-3/TRBV12-4	TRBJ1-2	TGTGCCAGCAGTTTTCAGGGGGCATATGGCTACACCTTC	CASSFQGAYGYTF
TRBD1	-	TRBV12-5	TRBJ1-2	TGTGCTAGTGGTTTGGTAACAGGGGGCGACTATGGCTACACCTTC	CASGLVTGGDYGYTF
TRBD1	-	TRBV5-1	TRBJ2-1	TGCGCCAGCAGCTCCACCGGGACAGGGAGAGGGGATGAGCAGTTCTTC	CASSSTGTGRGDEQFF
TRBD1	-	TRBV7-2	TRBJ1-2	TGTGCCAGCAGCTCGGGGACAGGGTTAGGCTACACCTTC	CASSSGTGLGYTF
TRBD1	-	TRBV5-1	TRBJ2-5	TGCGCCAGCAGCTTGCTTATGGGACAGGGTCAGACCCAGTACTTC	CASSLLMGQGQTQYF
-	-	TRBV10-2	TRBJ2-7	TGCGCCAGCAGTGATTACAGCTACGGCTCCTACGAGCAGTACTTC	CASSDYSYGSYEQYF
TRBD2	once	TRBV28	TRBJ2-3	TGTGCCAGCAGTACGGCGGGGGGCCCCCCAGATACGCAGTATTTT	CASSTAGGPPDTQYF
TRBD1	-	TRBV29-1	TRBJ2-1	TGCAGCGTAGGCACAGGGGTAATGTATGAGCAGTTCTTC	CSVGTGVMYEQFF
-	-	TRBV19	TRBJ2-3	TGTGCCAGTAGTTCTGGGGGGGCACTACGGGGAGATACGCAGTATTTT	CASSSGGALRGDTQYF
-	-	TRBV13	TRBJ2-2	TGTGCCAGCAGCAAACAGGGACCCGGGGAGCTGTTTTTT	CASSKQGPGELFF
-	-	TRBV12-3/TRBV12-4	TRBJ1-1	TGTGCCAGCAGATACAGGGTTTTAGCTGAAGCTTTCTTT	CASRYRVLAEAFF
TRBD1	-	TRBV28	TRBJ1-1	TGTGCCAGCGAATCCACAATCCGACAGGGCTACCCCAGGAACACTGAAGCTTTCTTT	CASESTIRQGYPRNTEAFF
-	-	TRBV23-1	TRBJ1-4	TGCGCCAGCAGTCAATCGGGATTTGGAAGTCGGGGTGAAAAACTGTTTTTT	CASSQSGFGSRGEKLFF
-	-	TRBV29-1	TRBJ1-4	TGCAGCGTTGAAGATGGGAGAGAGGAAAAACTGTTTTTT	CSVEDGREEKLFF
TRBD1	-	TRBV29-1	TRBJ1-2	TGCAGCGTTCGGGACAGCGATGGCTACACCTTC	CSVRDSDGYTF
TRBD1	-	TRBV30	TRBJ2-7	TGTGCCTGGAGAGGCGGGACAGGGGACGACCCCTACGAGCAGTACTTC	CAWRGGTGDDPYEQYF
-	-	TRBV5-5	TRBJ1-5	TGTGCCAGCAGCTTGGCCGTGGATCGAGGGCCCCAGCATTTT	CASSLAVDRGPQHF
TRBD1	-	TRBV27	TRBJ2-5	TGTGCCAGCAGTTACAGGGGGCGCGGGTTCGAGACCCAGTACTTC	CASSYRGRGFETQYF
TRBD2	-	TRBV11-2	TRBJ2-7	TGTGCCAGCAGCTTAGATCGAGGGACTAGCGGATACTTC	CASSLDRGTSGYF
TRBD1	-	TRBV30	TRBJ1-6	TGTGCCTTGACAGGGGAGGCCTATAATTCACCCCTCCACTTT	CALTGEAYNSPLHF
TRBD1	-	TRBV6-1	TRBJ2-2	TGTGCCAGCAGTGAATTTGGGACAGCTATCACCGGGGAGCTGTTTTTT	CASSEFGTAITGELFF